These 19 T cell receptor beta chains were all obtained from the same sample, sequenced in a study of cytomegalovirus exposure and HLA in healthy donors. The PCR had 60 Vbeta and 13 Jbeta primers. Assay used: immunoSEQ multiplex PCR; TCRdb lists only in-frame clones, some missing. This table holds around 200,000 clones, under 80% found once. Sample: PBMCs. The receptor set was obtained from a girl aged 2 to 10 in good health and CMV-seronegative.

The V and J genes are TRBV5-4 and TRBJ1-6; D may be TRBD1 (5 bases). Germline assignment: CDR1 SGHNT and CDR2 YYREEE (reference sequence). The CDR3 has 14 residues. The V end was cut by 2 bases, the J end by 5 bases, with 8 bases between. The chain's CDR3 is CASSFDSHNSPLHF. CDR3 sequence (DNA): TGTGCCAGCAGCTTCGACAGCCATAATTCACCCCTCCACTTT.

In DNA, the CDR3 is TGTGCCAGCAGCTTTTCCGGTGGTGAAGCTTTCTTT. Translating gives CASSFSGGEAFF. The chain uses TRBV11-1 and TRBJ1-1; D unclear. The germline CDR1 and CDR2 sequences are SGHAT and FQDESV (reference sequence). This CDR3 is 12 amino acids long. The V end was cut by 3 bases, the J end by 7 bases, with 9 bases between. Using reference TRBV11-1 and TRBJ1-1 for the parts outside the CDR3, the full variable domain is EAEVAQSPRYKITEKSQAVAFWCDPISGHATLYWYRQILGQGPELLVQFQDESVVDDSQLPKDRFSAERLKGVDSTLKIQPAELGDSAMYLCASSFSGGEAFFGQGTRLTVV.

The J gene is TRBJ2-3, the V gene TRBV7-6; D gene ambiguous. The germline V and J ends were trimmed by 5 bases and 3 bases, with 9 bases remaining between them. CDR3 size: 13 residues. Germline V gene data show CDR1 as SGHVS and CDR2 as FNYEAQ. CDR3 protein: CASSPGRTDTQYF. CDR3 nucleotide sequence: TGTGCCAGCAGCCCGGGTAGAACAGATACGCAGTATTTT.

V and J are TRBV5-1 and TRBJ1-1, with 8 bases lining up with TRBD1. Germline V gives CDR1 SGHRS, CDR2 YFSETQ. Trimming removed 3 bases from V and 12 bases from J; junction bases left unmatched: 7. The CDR3 has 12 residues. For the CDR3, the DNA is TGCGCCAGCAGCTACAGGGGGGGAGAAACTTTCTTT. Translated: CASSYRGGETFF. Together with reference TRBV5-1 and TRBJ1-1, the CDR3 gives the full variable domain: KAGVTQTPRYLIKTRGQQVTLSCSPISGHRSVSWYQQTPGQGLQFLFEYFSETQRNKGNFPGRFSGRQFSNSRSEMNVSTLELGDSALYLCASSYRGGETFFGQGTRLTVV.

The chain couples TRBV19 to TRBJ2-5; the match to TRBD2 covers 11 bases. Near its end, the DNA agrees better with TRBJ2-7, so the J call may be wrong. This CDR3 contains 14 residues. From germline, CDR1 is LNHDA and CDR2 SQIVND (reference sequence). CDR3 loop: CASSISGGAYEQYF. Written as DNA, the CDR3 is TGTGCCAGTAGTATTAGCGGGGGGGCCTACGAGCAGTACTTC.

The genes are TRBV7-2 and TRBJ2-3, with 10 bases aligning to TRBD2. The length of the CDR3 is 17 residues. Germline values: CDR1 SGHTA, CDR2 FQGNSA. V gave up 1 base and J gave up 0 bases; unmatched junction bases: 4. The CDR3: CASSLVGSGRSTDTQYF. Written as DNA, the CDR3 is TGTGCCAGCAGCTTAGTTGGTAGCGGGAGGAGCACAGATACGCAGTATTTT.

This sequence joins TRBV6-5 and TRBJ1-4; D not resolved. There are 14 residues in the CDR3. The ends were cut back, 6 bases at V and 5 bases at J, with 13 bases in the middle. Germline V gene lookup returns CDR1 MNHEY and CDR2 SVGAGI. The CDR3 nucleotides read TGTGCCAGCAGCCCCTCGCCCCGGAATGAAAAACTGTTTTTT. This sequence encodes CASSPSPRNEKLFF.

The V and J genes are TRBV25-1 and TRBJ2-3, with D possibly matching TRBD2 (5 bases). Germline V CDR1 and CDR2: MGHDK, SYGVNS. Deletions cut 5 bases from V and 13 bases from J, with 25 bases between. The CDR3 consists of 15 residues. CDR3 bases: TGTGCCAGCAGTATAGGAGGTGGATTCTTTCGATACGAGTATTTT. It yields the protein CASSIGGGFFRYEYF.

This chain connects TRBV4-2 to TRBJ2-7; perhaps TRBD2 as D (6 bases). The CDR3 totals 18 residues. CDR1 LGHNA and CDR2 YNFKEQ come from the germline V gene. V was trimmed by 0 bases and J by 2 bases, leaving 20 bases between them. CDR3 in DNA: TGTGCCAGCAGCCAAGATCTGTTTCGGAGGGGAGGAACCTACGAGCAGTACTTC. Encoded protein: CASSQDLFRRGGTYEQYF.

This clone was seen a single time. V is TRBV11-2 and J is TRBJ2-7; D gene uncertain. CDR3 length equals 12 residues. The V and J ends lost 5 bases and 6 bases respectively, with 11 bases between them. Germline assignment: CDR1 SGHAT and CDR2 FQNNGV. CDR3 protein: CASSPGLGEQYF. CDR3 nucleotides: TGTGCCAGCAGCCCAGGTTTGGGCGAGCAGTACTTC.

The CDR3 loop reads CASSLAGQGVYEQYF. CDR3 coding DNA: TGTGCCAGCAGCTTAGCGGGCCAGGGGGTCTACGAGCAGTACTTC. The chain carries TRBV7-9 and TRBJ2-7, with TRBD1 identical over 7 bases. This CDR3 has 15 amino acids. CDR1 is SEHNR, CDR2 FQNEAQ, per germline (reference sequence). V shed 0 bases, J shed 3 bases, and the junction held 5 bases outside the gene matches.

V and J are TRBV19 and TRBJ1-3; perhaps TRBD1 as D (5 bases). CDR1 is LNHDA and CDR2 is SQIVND in the germline V gene (reference sequence). Trimming stripped 9 bases from V and 11 bases from J, with 14 bases between. CDR3 length: 11 residues. CDR3 sequence reads: CASHAWGSIYF. CDR3 nucleotides: TGTGCCAGCCACGCCTGGGGCTCCATATATTTT.

In regard to this clone: Sequence at one end of the junction differs from germline and may be a read error. The chain couples TRBV6-1 to TRBJ1-6, with D possibly being TRBD1 (6 bases). The CDR3 has 10 amino acids. Germline V gives CDR1 MNHNS, CDR2 SASEGT. CDR3 residues: CASSGDIPPF. The CDR3 coding sequence is TGTGCCAGCAGTGGGGACATTCCCCCCTTT.

This chain connects TRBV25-1 to TRBJ1-2; D possibly corresponds to TRBD1 (5 bases). The germline gives CDR1 MGHDK, CDR2 SYGVNS. The CDR3 is made up of 15 amino acids. Trimming took 2 bases from V and 2 from J, leaving 12 bases between them. The CDR3: CASSERVGANYGYTF. The CDR3 DNA reads as TGTGCCAGCAGTGAACGAGTTGGGGCCAACTATGGCTACACCTTC.

This clone occurred a few times. The V call is TRBV6-1, the J call TRBJ2-3, with 12 nucleotides matching TRBD2. Germline V gene sequence: CDR1 MNHNS, CDR2 SASEGT. The CDR3 sequence is 16 residues long. V shed 5 bases and J 7 bases; nucleotides not matched to a gene: 10. In DNA, the CDR3 is TGTGCCAGCAGTCAAGAACTAGCGGGAGGAGGAAATACGCAGTATTTT. Amino acid sequence: CASSQELAGGGNTQYF.

V and J are TRBV5-5 and TRBJ2-5, with D uncertain. V lost 1 base and J lost 5, with 15 bases in between. Germline CDR1 is SGHKS and CDR2 is YYEKEE (reference sequence). The CDR3 sequence is 15 residues long. The CDR3 loop is CASSLSVGPMETQYF. CDR3 sequence (DNA): TGTGCCAGCAGCTTGAGCGTAGGCCCTATGGAGACCCAGTACTTC.

The chain joins TRBV5-6 to TRBJ2-7; tentative D call: TRBD1 (6 bases). V was shortened by 0 bases and J by 4 bases, with 14 bases between the two germline ends. This CDR3 region has 15 residues. Germline V CDR1 and CDR2: SGHDT, YYEEEE. The CDR3 DNA follows: TGTGCCAGCAGCTTGGTCCAGGGGTGGAAATACGAGCAGTACTTC. Translation: CASSLVQGWKYEQYF.

The CDR3 region is CASSQASSGYEQYF. The CDR3 nucleotides are TGCGCCAGCAGCCAAGCGTCCAGCGGCTACGAGCAGTACTTC. The chain uses TRBV4-1 and TRBJ2-7; D is perhaps TRBD2 (5 bases). Germline lookup yields CDR1 MGHRA and CDR2 YSYEKL. Trimming removed 1 base at V and 3 bases at J, with 10 bases between. The CDR3 extends over 14 amino acids.

The rearrangement joins TRBV5-1 to TRBJ2-7, with 10 bases matching TRBD1. Germline V gene sequence: CDR1 SGHRS, CDR2 YFSETQ. The length of the CDR3 is 15 residues. The V gene end was trimmed by 2 bases and the J gene end by 4 bases; junction bases not matched to a gene: 6. The CDR3 coding sequence is TGCGCCAGCAGCTTTCTACCGGGACAGGGGTACGAGCAGTACTTC. Protein product: CASSFLPGQGYEQYF.